The clone carrying this T cell receptor (beta chain) has only a few counts. Its antigen is still unknown. This sample is part of a study of beta chain features in type 1 diabetes. Study results and limitations: Type 1 diabetes patients had VDJ junctions that carried fewer insertions and more deletions. Using cDNA template may skew counts toward highly expressing activated cells.

Investigators reverse transcribed all isolated RNA, so they sequenced expressed TCRB transcripts. Repertoires were generated with immunoSEQ multiplex PCR, while TCRdb's copy carries only in-frame clones and drops some. The sample lists about 900,000 clones; roughly 17% were seen once. Trimming cost V 1 base and J 5 bases, with 6 bases left between them. This CDR3 region has 13 residues. Per the germline V gene, CDR1 is MNHNS and CDR2 is SASEGT. Sequencing was done on a sample of naive CD4+ T cells from blood. V usage is TRBV6-1 and J usage is TRBJ1-3; D gene ambiguous. The receptor comes from a woman aged 18-30 years in good health. Here the CDR3 reads CASSEDWRNTIYF. In nucleotides, the CDR3 is TGTGCCAGCAGTGAAGACTGGCGAAACACCATATATTTT.